This TCR beta chain is from a study of T cells in Graves' hyperthyroidism and ophthalmopathy (dated by TCRdb to between 2018 and 2020). About the study as a whole: Peripheral blood samples were taken at initial diagnosis, before any treatment was given. To identify TCR V-J signatures that set the groups apart, the researchers used a discovery cohort of 100 or so patients, made up of 43 with Graves' ophthalmopathy and about 59 with stable Graves' hyperthyroidism. Prospective prediction of ophthalmopathy was tested in an independent validation cohort of approximately 18 hyperthyroidism patients and 17 patients who later progressed to ophthalmopathy. The 90 or so discovery patients were randomly split 7:3 into training and test sets. In addition, the study compared T-cell repertoires in thyroid tissue and in blood from about 6 Graves' hyperthyroidism patients. Following sampling, methimazole starting at 30 mg daily was given to hyperthyroidism patients, and high-dose intravenous methylprednisolone was given to ophthalmopathy patients. The paper describes TCR Vbeta CDR3 sequencing of 140 or so peripheral blood samples, made up of 43 ophthalmopathy patients, over 70 hyperthyroidism patients and some 17 progressor patients. Points the paper makes about the study in general: No statistical method was used to set the sample size in advance, and investigators knew the group allocation. Most expanded thyroid clonotypes (frequency above 0.001) were also detected in blood, suggesting blood repertoires may reflect thyroid immune responses. In validation, the model predicted progression to ophthalmopathy a median of about 6 months before onset, with over 60% sensitivity and roughly 73% specificity. In cross-validation, a model built on a 13 V-J signature told ophthalmopathy apart from stable hyperthyroidism with 85% to 90% sensitivity and approximately 84% specificity, and in testing the same model reached 80%/75%.

Of note for this clonotype: What antigen it recognizes has not been identified. The input lacks base qualities; no much larger clone sits a single base away.

Looking up the germline V gene yields CDR1 KGHSH and CDR2 LQKENI. The cysteine opens and the phenylalanine closes a CDR3 of 16 amino acids. Only the CDR3 portion is preserved as DNA: 48 bases, with reading frame beginning at the first base. V is pared back by 0 bases and J by 4 bases, with 13 bases lying between the germline termini. The TCR beta CDR3 regions were amplified from RNA transcripts. The first round of RT-PCR for the TCR CDR3 was performed with the HTBI primer set and the Qiagen OneStep RT-PCR kit. Libraries were constructed in a second round of multiplex PCR, after which size selection and purification were carried out. Sequencing of the libraries was done on an Illumina HiSeq2000 using paired-end 100 bp reads. As for the original processing: Raw data were processed with SOAPnuke, discarding reads with adapters, uncalled bases, mean Phred below 15, or no exact constant-primer or identifier match. COPE v1.2.5 was used to merge high-quality paired reads, and clonotypes were defined as unique nucleotide sequences. MiTCR v1.1 was used to align the clonotypes against IMGT TRBV, TRBD and TRBJ reference segments. Analysis was restricted to V-J combinations with a frequency above 0.0001, which covered 98% to 99.2% of repertoires. The TCS score was defined as F50 (clonal expansion) divided by E x V (chaos), with BLOSUM62-based TCRdist calculated between CDR3 peptides within each V-J. Welch's t-statistics and random forest reduced roughly 500 V-J features to 13, which were used in a naive Bayes classifier (R e1071). TCRdb reanalyzed the raw reads on its own, using fastp at Q25 for trimming and MiXCR for clone calling, and kept in-frame beta chains. Merged by CDR3 protein, the rows form single entries marked with the most common genes and DNA. None of the V and J calls come from the authors' own analysis; TCRdb made them. This sample is represented by some 620,000 distinct CDR3 sequences; around 15% of them were singletons. Clones ranked in the top ten supply 3% to 4% of the sample.

Stable Graves' hyperthyroidism was defined as no progression to ophthalmopathy during 18 months of follow-up. Hyperthyroidism patients were newly diagnosed, with disease duration under 2 months, and aged 18 to 65 years. The study excluded patients with uncontrolled infections, other autoimmune diseases, pregnancy or lactation. Clinical symptoms, serum thyroxine and TRAb, thyroid ultrasound, and orbital computed tomography formed the basis for the diagnoses. PBMCs were separated from roughly 9.3 ml of fresh peripheral blood using Ficoll-Paque density gradient centrifugation. Trizol reagent was used to extract total RNA, and RNA quality was then checked on an Agilent 2100 Bioanalyzer.

Sequencing used blood. This receptor was identified in a woman aged 25-40 years with Graves' hyperthyroidism. This receptor chain uses TRBV18 and TRBJ2-1; a weak D assignment points to TRBD1 (5 bases agree). The DNA is TGTGCCAGCTCACCACCCGTAGGGGCGGCATACAATGAGCAGTTCTTC. The encoded protein is CASSPPVGAAYNEQFF.